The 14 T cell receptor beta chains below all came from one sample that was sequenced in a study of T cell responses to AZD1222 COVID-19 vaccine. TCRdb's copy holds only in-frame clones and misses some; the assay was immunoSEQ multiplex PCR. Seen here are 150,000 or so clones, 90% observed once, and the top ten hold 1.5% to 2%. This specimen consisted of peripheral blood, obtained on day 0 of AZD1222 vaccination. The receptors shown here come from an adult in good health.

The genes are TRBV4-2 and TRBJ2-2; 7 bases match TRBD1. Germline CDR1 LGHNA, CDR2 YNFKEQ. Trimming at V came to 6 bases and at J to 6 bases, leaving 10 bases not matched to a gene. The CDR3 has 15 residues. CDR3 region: CASSPDRAWAGELFF. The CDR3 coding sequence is TGTGCCAGCAGTCCAGACAGGGCGTGGGCCGGGGAGCTGTTTTTT.

CDR3 sequence: CASRQGGTEAFF. The DNA for the CDR3 is TGTGCCAGTAGACAGGGTGGCACTGAAGCTTTCTTT. The chain uses TRBV19 and TRBJ1-1; TRBD1 is a possible D gene (6 bases). Germline CDR1 is LNHDA and CDR2 is SQIVND (reference sequence). V gave up 6 bases and J gave up 4 bases, with 9 bases separating them. The CDR3 consists of 12 residues.

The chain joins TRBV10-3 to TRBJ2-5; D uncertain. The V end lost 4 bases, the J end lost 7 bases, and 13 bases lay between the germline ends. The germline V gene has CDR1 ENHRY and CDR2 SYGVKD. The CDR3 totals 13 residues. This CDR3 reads CAISAGDLATQYF. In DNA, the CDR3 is TGTGCCATCAGTGCCGGAGATTTGGCGACCCAGTACTTC.

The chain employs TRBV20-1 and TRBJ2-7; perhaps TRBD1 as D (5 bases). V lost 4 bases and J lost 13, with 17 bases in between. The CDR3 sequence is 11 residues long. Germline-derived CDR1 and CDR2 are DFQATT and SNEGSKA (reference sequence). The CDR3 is CSATYLDTGYF. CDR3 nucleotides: TGCAGTGCTACTTACCTGGACACCGGTTACTTC.

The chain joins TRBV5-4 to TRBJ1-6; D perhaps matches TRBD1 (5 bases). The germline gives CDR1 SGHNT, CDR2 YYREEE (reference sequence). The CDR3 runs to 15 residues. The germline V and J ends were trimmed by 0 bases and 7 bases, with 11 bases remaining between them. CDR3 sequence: CASSLDTGTNSPLHF. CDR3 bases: TGTGCCAGCAGCTTGGATACGGGGACCAATTCACCCCTCCACTTT.

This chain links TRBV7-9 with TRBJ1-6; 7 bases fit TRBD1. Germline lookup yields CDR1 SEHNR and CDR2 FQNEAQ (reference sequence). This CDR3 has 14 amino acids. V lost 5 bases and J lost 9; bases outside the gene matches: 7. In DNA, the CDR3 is TGTGCCAGCAGCCGGGGACAGAAGACTTCACCCCTCCACTTT. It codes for CASSRGQKTSPLHF.

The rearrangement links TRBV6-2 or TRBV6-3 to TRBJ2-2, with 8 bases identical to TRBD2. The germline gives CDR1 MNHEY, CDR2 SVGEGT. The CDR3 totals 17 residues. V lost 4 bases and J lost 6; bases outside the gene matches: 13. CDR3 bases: TGTGCCAGCAGTTCCTCAGCGGGAGATATGGAGGCCGGGGAGCTGTTTTTT. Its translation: CASSSSAGDMEAGELFF.

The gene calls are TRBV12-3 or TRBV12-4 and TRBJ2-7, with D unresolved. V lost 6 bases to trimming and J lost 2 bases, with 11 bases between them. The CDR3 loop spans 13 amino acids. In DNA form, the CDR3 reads TGTGCCAGCAGCCCTGACATTACCTACGAGCAGTACTTC. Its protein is CASSPDITYEQYF.

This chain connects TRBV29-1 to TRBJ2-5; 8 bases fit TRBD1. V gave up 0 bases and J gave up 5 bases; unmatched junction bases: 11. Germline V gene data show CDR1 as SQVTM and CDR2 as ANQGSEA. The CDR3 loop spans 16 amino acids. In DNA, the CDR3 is TGCAGCGTTGAAGATCACGGCGGACAGGGTTGGGAGACCCAGTACTTC. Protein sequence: CSVEDHGGQGWETQYF.

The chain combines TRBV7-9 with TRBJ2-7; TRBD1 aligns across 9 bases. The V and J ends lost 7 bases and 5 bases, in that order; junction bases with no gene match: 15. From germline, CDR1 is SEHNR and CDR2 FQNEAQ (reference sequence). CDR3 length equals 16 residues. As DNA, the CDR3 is TGTGCCAGCACCCCATATACCGGGACAGGGTCTCACGAGCAGTACTTC. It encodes CASTPYTGTGSHEQYF.

CDR3 residues: CASSSTGTVNEKLFF. The CDR3 nucleotides are TGCGCCAGCAGCTCCACAGGGACAGTAAATGAAAAACTGTTTTTT. V usage is TRBV5-1 and J usage is TRBJ1-4; 7 nucleotides match TRBD1. The V gene's germline CDR1 is SGHRS and CDR2 YFSETQ. Germline trimming cut 3 bases from V and 5 bases from J; bases unmatched to any gene: 7. The CDR3 runs to 15 residues.

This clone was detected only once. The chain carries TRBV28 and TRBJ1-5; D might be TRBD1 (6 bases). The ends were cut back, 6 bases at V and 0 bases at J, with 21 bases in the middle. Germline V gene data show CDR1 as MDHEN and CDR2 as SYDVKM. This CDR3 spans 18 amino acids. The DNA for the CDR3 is TGTGCCAGCAGGACCCGGCCAAAGAAGGACAGTAGCAATCAGCCCCAGCATTTT. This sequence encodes CASRTRPKKDSSNQPQHF.

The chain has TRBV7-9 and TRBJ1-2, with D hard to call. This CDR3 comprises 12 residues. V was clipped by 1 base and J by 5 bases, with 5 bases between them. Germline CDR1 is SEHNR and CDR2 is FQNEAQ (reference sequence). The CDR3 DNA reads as TGTGCCAGCAGCTTAGAATTGTATGGCTACACCTTC. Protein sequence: CASSLELYGYTF.

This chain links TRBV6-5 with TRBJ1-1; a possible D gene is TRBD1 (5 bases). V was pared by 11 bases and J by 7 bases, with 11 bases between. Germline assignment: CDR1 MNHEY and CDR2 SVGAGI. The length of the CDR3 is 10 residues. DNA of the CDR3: TGTGCCTCCCGGGGGTATGAAGCTTTCTTT. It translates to CASRGYEAFF.